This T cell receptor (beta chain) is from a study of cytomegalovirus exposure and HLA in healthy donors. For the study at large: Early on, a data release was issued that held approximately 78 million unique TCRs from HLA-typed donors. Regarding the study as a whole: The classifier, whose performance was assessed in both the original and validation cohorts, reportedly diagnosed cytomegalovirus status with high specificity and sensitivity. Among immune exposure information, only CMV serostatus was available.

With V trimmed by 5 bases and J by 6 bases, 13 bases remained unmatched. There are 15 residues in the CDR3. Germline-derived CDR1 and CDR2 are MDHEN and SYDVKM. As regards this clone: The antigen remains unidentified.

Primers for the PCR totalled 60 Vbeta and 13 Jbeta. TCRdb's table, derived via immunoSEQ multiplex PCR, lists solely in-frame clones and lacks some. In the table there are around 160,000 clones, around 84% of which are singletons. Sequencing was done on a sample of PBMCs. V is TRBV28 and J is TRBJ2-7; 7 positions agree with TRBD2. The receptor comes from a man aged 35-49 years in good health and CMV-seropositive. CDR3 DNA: TGTGCCAGCAGTCCCGCCAGACTAGCACTAAGCGAGCAGTACTTC. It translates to CASSPARLALSEQYF.